The 24 T cell receptor beta chains presented below share a single source sample, sequenced in a study of T cell responses to AZD1222 COVID-19 vaccine. Method: immunoSEQ multiplex PCR; TCRdb's copy keeps in-frame clones and lacks some. The repertoire consists of roughly 100,000 clones, with about 81% occurring once and the leading ten covering approximately 5%. The sequenced sample was peripheral blood, obtained on day 0 of AZD1222 vaccination. These receptors were obtained from an adult in good health.

The genes are TRBV6-5 and TRBJ1-1, with 8 bases aligning to TRBD1. The trim removed 6 bases at V and 0 bases at J, leaving 0 bases unmatched. Germline V lookup: CDR1 MNHEY, CDR2 SVGAGI. The CDR3 runs to 13 residues. This CDR3 reads CASRGQVNTEAFF. For the CDR3, the DNA is TGTGCCAGCAGGGGACAGGTGAACACTGAAGCTTTCTTT.

The chain links TRBV6-5 to TRBJ1-6; a weak D match, TRBD1 (5 bases). Deletions cut 1 base from V and 5 bases from J, with 9 bases between. This CDR3 spans 15 amino acids. CDR1 is MNHEY and CDR2 is SVGAGI in the germline V gene. CDR3 bases: TGTGCCAGCAGTTACTTTCGGACACATAATTCACCCCTCCACTTT. It is translated as CASSYFRTHNSPLHF.

This sequence joins TRBV4-1 and TRBJ1-2; D unclear. V lost 4 bases, J lost 4 bases, and 13 bases lay in between. Germline CDR1 reads MGHRA; CDR2 reads YSYEKL. This CDR3 is 14 amino acids long. CDR3 sequence (DNA): TGCGCCAGCAGCCGTGCGGGGAGTGGCTATGGCTACACCTTC. It yields the protein CASSRAGSGYGYTF.

The rearrangement joins TRBV5-5 to TRBJ1-4, with D unclear. CDR3 length: 16 residues. Germline V gives CDR1 SGHKS, CDR2 YYEKEE (reference sequence). The V end was cut by 4 bases, the J end by 0 bases, with 13 bases between. This chain's CDR3 is CASSPQWSATNEKLFF. CDR3 bases: TGTGCCAGCAGCCCCCAATGGAGTGCAACTAATGAAAAACTGTTTTTT.

This clone was observed a single time. The chain carries TRBV2 and TRBJ1-5; TRBD1 matches at 8 bases. CDR1 is SNHLY, CDR2 FYNNEI, per germline. This CDR3 has 15 amino acids. V lost 6 bases and J lost 1; bases outside the gene matches: 5. The CDR3 spells CASSADRGSNQPQHF. The CDR3 bases are TGTGCCAGCAGCGCTGACAGGGGAAGCAATCAGCCCCAGCATTTT.

This chain uses TRBV7-9 with TRBJ2-7; 9 bases are a match to TRBD1. The CDR3 is made up of 13 amino acids. The ends lost 4 bases at V and 12 bases at J; junction bases unmatched: 10. Germline lookup yields CDR1 SEHNR and CDR2 FQNEAQ (reference sequence). This chain's CDR3 is CASSSNTGGSPYF. CDR3 nucleotides: TGTGCCAGCAGCTCAAACACAGGGGGCTCGCCGTACTTC.

The chain links TRBV23-1 to TRBJ2-2; 9 bases are a match to TRBD1. TRBV23-1 is placed among ORFs of uncertain function. V lost 3 bases, J lost 2 bases, and 7 bases stayed unmatched. This CDR3 has 17 amino acids. CDR3 DNA: TGCGCCAGCAGTCAGGCAAACAGGGGGCGCAACACCGGGGAGCTGTTTTTT. Protein: CASSQANRGRNTGELFF.

V is TRBV18 and J is TRBJ1-2, with 10 bases matching TRBD1. The germline CDR1 and CDR2 sequences are KGHSH and LQKENI. The ends lost 2 bases at V and 3 bases at J; junction bases unmatched: 12. The CDR3 contains 18 residues. The CDR3 DNA reads as TGTGCCAGCTCACCAACCCCCACGACAGGGGGCCTCGACTATGGCTACACCTTC. Encoded protein: CASSPTPTTGGLDYGYTF.

This chain joins TRBV3-1 (or the pseudogene TRBV3-2) and TRBJ2-3; TRBD2 aligns across 13 bases. The V gene's germline CDR1 is LGHDT and CDR2 YNNKEL (reference sequence). The V and J ends lost 5 bases and 4 bases, in that order; junction bases with no gene match: 6. The CDR3 runs to 16 residues. CDR3 in DNA: TGTGCCAGCAGCGAAACTAGCGGGGGGGCCCCAGATACGCAGTATTTT. Protein product: CASSETSGGAPDTQYF.

The gene calls are TRBV21-1 and TRBJ1-2. TRBV21-1 is annotated as a pseudogene. This CDR3 is 14 amino acids long. In nucleotides, the CDR3 is TGTGCCAGCAGCGGACTGGATACTAACTATGGCTACACCTTC. It is translated as CASSGLDTNYGYTF.

In this sample, this clone turned up once. The chain is built from TRBV7-8 and TRBJ2-7, with D unresolved. CDR1 is SGHVS and CDR2 is FQNEAQ in the germline V gene. CDR3 length: 15 residues. V lost 7 bases, J lost 0 bases, and 16 bases lay in between. CDR3 in amino acids: CASTQDQVLSYEQYF. Here the CDR3 DNA reads TGTGCCAGCACCCAAGACCAGGTCCTCTCCTACGAGCAGTACTTC.

This clone was counted between two and nine times. The CDR3 sequence: CASTGYGEDEQFF. CDR3 nucleotide sequence: TGTGCCAGTACGGGATACGGCGAAGATGAGCAGTTCTTC. The chain links TRBV19 to TRBJ2-1; D may be TRBD2 (5 bases). Germline CDR1 is LNHDA and CDR2 is SQIVND (reference sequence). This CDR3 spans 13 amino acids. V lost 7 bases to trimming and J lost 8 bases, with 15 bases between them.

The V and J genes are TRBV7-2 and TRBJ2-7, with 10 positions matching TRBD2. J gave up 5 bases and V 3 bases, and 4 bases lay outside the gene matches. Germline V lookup: CDR1 SGHTA, CDR2 FQGNSA. This CDR3 comprises 14 residues. CDR3 DNA: TGTGCCAGCAGCTTCTTAGCGGGGGGCAACGAGCAGTACTTC. As protein: CASSFLAGGNEQYF.

The V gene is TRBV15, the J gene TRBJ1-2, with 10 positions matching TRBD1. J lost 5 bases, V lost 5 bases, and 11 bases had no gene match. The CDR3 runs 16 residues. Germline loops: CDR1 LNHNV, CDR2 YYDKDF (reference sequence). For the CDR3, the DNA is TGTGCCACCAGCCCAGACGGGACAGGGGTCCGGTATGGCTACACCTTC. Translation: CATSPDGTGVRYGYTF.

Remarks on this clone: The identical CDR3 is also encoded by other nucleotide sequences in the sample. This rearrangement joins TRBV3-1 (or the pseudogene TRBV3-2) to TRBJ2-7; unclear D gene. The CDR3 is made up of 12 amino acids. The ends were cut back, 1 base at V and 2 bases at J, with 3 bases in the middle. From germline, CDR1 is LGHDT and CDR2 YNNKEL (reference sequence). DNA of the CDR3: TGTGCCAGCAGCCAAGCCACCTACGAGCAGTACTTC. As protein: CASSQATYEQYF.

This rearrangement joins TRBV5-6 to TRBJ1-5, with TRBD1 matching 7 bases. Losses at the gene ends were 0 bases for V and 1 base for J; bases not matched to a gene: 7. The CDR3 extends over 17 amino acids. Germline V gene data show CDR1 as SGHDT and CDR2 as YYEEEE. The CDR3 nucleotides read TGTGCCAGCAGCTTGGCCCGGGACAGACAGAGCAATCAGCCCCAGCATTTT. Encoded protein: CASSLARDRQSNQPQHF.

The CDR3 DNA reads as TGTGCCAGCAGCTTAGCGGGGCCTGGAAACACCATATATTTT. Its translation is CASSLAGPGNTIYF. The V gene is TRBV7-2, the J gene TRBJ1-3; D is perhaps TRBD1 (5 bases). Germline CDR1 is SGHTA and CDR2 is FQGNSA. V gave up 0 bases and J gave up 2 bases, with 5 bases separating them. This CDR3 is 14 amino acids long.

V gene TRBV27 combines with J gene TRBJ2-3, with a possible D match to TRBD2 (6 bases). Trimming pared 3 bases from V and 6 bases from J, leaving 10 bases between. CDR1 is MNHEY, CDR2 SMNVEV, per germline (reference sequence). The CDR3 extends over 13 amino acids. The CDR3 DNA reads as TGTGCCAGCAGTTTCCGGGGGAGGGATACGCAGTATTTT. Translating gives CASSFRGRDTQYF.

The chain is built from TRBV6-2 or TRBV6-3 and TRBJ1-2; D may be TRBD1 (5 bases). Trimming took off 5 bases at V and 3 bases at J, with 13 bases between the two ends. This CDR3 contains 14 residues. The V gene's germline CDR1 is MNHEY and CDR2 SVGEGT. The CDR3 sequence is CASSRPRGDYGYTF. The CDR3 DNA reads as TGTGCCAGCAGTAGGCCTAGGGGAGACTATGGCTACACCTTC.

The gene calls are TRBV9 and TRBJ1-4, with 8 bases that match TRBD1. V trimming: 2 bases; J trimming: 7 bases; junction bases outside the gene matches: 13. Germline CDR1 SGDLS, CDR2 YYNGEE. This CDR3 comprises 17 residues. CDR3 DNA sequence: TGTGCCAGCAGCGTTCTTCCCGGTGACCAGGGGGCTGAAAAACTGTTTTTT. This encodes CASSVLPGDQGAEKLFF.

The rearrangement uses TRBV19 and TRBJ1-4; D is unresolved. The CDR3 is made up of 12 amino acids. V gave up 3 bases and J gave up 8 bases, with 7 bases separating them. In germline, CDR1 is LNHDA, CDR2 SQIVND (reference sequence). CDR3 in amino acids: CASSIGGEKLFF. CDR3 sequence (DNA): TGTGCCAGTAGTATTGGAGGAGAAAAACTGTTTTTT.

V usage is TRBV12-3 or TRBV12-4 and J usage is TRBJ1-2; TRBD1 agrees at 9 bases. J gave up 4 bases and V 8 bases, and 5 bases lay outside the gene matches. There are 13 residues in the CDR3. CDR3 sequence reads: CASGRDRAYGYTF. CDR3 nucleotides: TGTGCCAGCGGCCGGGACAGGGCCTATGGCTACACCTTC.

The chain is built from TRBV9 and TRBJ1-3; possibly TRBD1 for D (6 bases). The V end was cut by 3 bases, the J end by 0 bases, with 13 bases between. There are 16 residues in the CDR3. CDR1 is SGDLS, CDR2 YYNGEE, per germline. CDR3 sequence (DNA): TGTGCCAGCAGCGAAAATAGGGGGACCTCTGGAAACACCATATATTTT. This gives the protein CASSENRGTSGNTIYF.

V usage is TRBV7-2 and J usage is TRBJ1-5, with a tentative D call TRBD1 (6 bases). This CDR3 contains 14 residues. Per germline, CDR1 SGHTA and CDR2 FQGNSA. The V gene lost 7 bases and the J gene lost 6 bases, with 16 bases spanning the gap. The chain's CDR3 is CASTPTAQGQPQHF. The DNA of the CDR3 is TGTGCCAGCACCCCAACTGCACAGGGTCAGCCCCAGCATTTT.